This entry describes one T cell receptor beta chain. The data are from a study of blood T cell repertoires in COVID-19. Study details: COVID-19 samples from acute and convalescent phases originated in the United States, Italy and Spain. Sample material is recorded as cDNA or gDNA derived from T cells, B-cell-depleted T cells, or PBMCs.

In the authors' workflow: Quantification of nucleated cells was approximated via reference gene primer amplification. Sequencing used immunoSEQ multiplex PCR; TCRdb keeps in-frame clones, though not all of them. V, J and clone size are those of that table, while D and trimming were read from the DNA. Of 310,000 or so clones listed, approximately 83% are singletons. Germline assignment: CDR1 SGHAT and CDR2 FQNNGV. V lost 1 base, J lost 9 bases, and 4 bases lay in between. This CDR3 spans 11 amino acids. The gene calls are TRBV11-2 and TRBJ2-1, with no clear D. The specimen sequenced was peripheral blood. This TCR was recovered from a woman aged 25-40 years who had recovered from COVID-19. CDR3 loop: CASSLGPEQFF. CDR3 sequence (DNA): TGTGCCAGCAGCTTAGGGCCTGAGCAGTTCTTC.